This T cell receptor (beta chain) was recovered during a study of Tregs in tolerant kidney transplant recipients. The CDR3 has 14 residues. The germline V gene has CDR1 SGHAT and CDR2 FQNNGV. Trimming cost V 5 bases and J 2 bases; bases outside gene matches: 4. Mixed chimerism was transient after nonmyeloablative marrow transplants from related graft donors. Sequencing was performed with immunoSEQ multiplex PCR; in TCRdb, only in-frame clones are kept and a portion is missing. The repertoire holds approximately 50,000 clones, with roughly nine tenths as singletons. The starting material was CD8+ T cells from blood (PBMCs), obtained 24 months after the transplant. This receptor was identified in a human patient who received a combined kidney and bone marrow transplant. The T cells may partly be graft donor cells. The chain is built from TRBV11-2 and TRBJ2-7, with 9 bases aligning to TRBD1. CDR3 in amino acids: CASSPGQGTYEQYF. CDR3 nucleotide sequence: TGTGCCAGCAGCCCGGGACAGGGAACCTACGAGCAGTACTTC.